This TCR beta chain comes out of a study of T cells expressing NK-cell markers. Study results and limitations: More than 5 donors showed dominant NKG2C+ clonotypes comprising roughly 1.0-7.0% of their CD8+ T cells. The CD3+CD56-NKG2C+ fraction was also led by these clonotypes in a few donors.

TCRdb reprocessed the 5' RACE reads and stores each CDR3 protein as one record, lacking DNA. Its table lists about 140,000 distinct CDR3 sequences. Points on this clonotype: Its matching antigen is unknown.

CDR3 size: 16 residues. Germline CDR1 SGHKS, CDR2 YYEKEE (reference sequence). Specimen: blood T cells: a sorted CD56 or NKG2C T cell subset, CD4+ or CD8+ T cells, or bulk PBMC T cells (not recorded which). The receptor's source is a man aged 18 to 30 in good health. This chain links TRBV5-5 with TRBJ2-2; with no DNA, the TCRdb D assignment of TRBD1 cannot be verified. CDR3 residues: CASSFGTGEYTGELFF. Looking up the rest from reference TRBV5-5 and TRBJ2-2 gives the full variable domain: DAGVTQSPTHLIKTRGQQVTLRCSPISGHKSVSWYQQVLGQGPQFIFQYYEKEERGRGNFPDRFSARQFPNYSSELNVNALLLGDSALYLCASSFGTGEYTGELFFGEGSRLTVL.